Below, one T cell receptor beta chain is given with its context. Its antigen is not identified. These data are taken from a study of synovial regulatory T cells in juvenile arthritis. Regarding the study as a whole: Synovial Teff and blood CPL repertoires partially overlapped with iaTreg TCR repertoires, which were largely patient-private. iaTreg cells shared more CDR3 sequences with synovial Tregs than other blood Tregs did.

Sequencing was performed with immunoSEQ multiplex PCR; in TCRdb, only in-frame clones are kept and a portion is missing. The sample's table shows 9,000 to 10,000 clones. This CDR3 has 13 residues. No DNA was logged. CDR1 MNHNY and CDR2 SVGAGI come from the germline V gene (reference sequence). Donors were 10 to 12 juvenile idiopathic arthritis patients with active disease. This TCR was recovered from a donor aged 2-30 years with juvenile idiopathic arthritis. The chain joins TRBV6-6 to TRBJ1-3; the TCRdb D gene call, TRBD1, has no DNA to confirm it. The specimen sequenced was Treg cells from blood. Subset given: remaining (HLA-DR-negative) circulating blood Treg cells. The CDR3 protein is CASIRSAGNTIYF.